A selection of T cell receptor beta chains follows, all from one sample in a study of Graves' ophthalmopathy and Graves' hyperthyroidism. TCRdb itself ran the multiplex PCR reads through MiXCR, one entry per CDR3 protein. The table lists roughly 400,000 distinct CDR3 sequences, 15% to 17% of them singletons. Sequenced: peripheral blood. These receptor sequences come from a woman between 18 and 29 years old with stable Graves' hyperthyroidism. Each CDR3 is given with its conserved first and last residue. The D gene is left open where the match is weak. Rows may omit the clone size; those that give it use once, few, many or a size class.

J,D,V,size,DNA,CDR3
TRBJ2-7,.,TRBV3-1,few,TGTGCCAGCAGCCAATTTGGACGACTTGGCGAGCAGTACTTC,CASSQFGRLGEQYF
TRBJ2-5,TRBD2,TRBV20-1,many,TGCAGTGCGAGTCCCGGACTAGCGGCCCAAGAGACCCAGTACTTC,CSASPGLAAQETQYF
TRBJ2-2,.,TRBV24-1,.,TGTGCCACCAGTGATTTGCAACCAGGGACCGGGGAGCTGTTTTTT,CATSDLQPGTGELFF
TRBJ1-1,.,TRBV6-1,many,TGTGCCAGCAGTGGGGGGGGTGAAGCTTTCTTT,CASSGGGEAFF
TRBJ1-1,.,TRBV14,.,TGTGCCAACAGCCAAGTGGCAGGTGTGATGAACACTGAAGCTTTCTTT,CANSQVAGVMNTEAFF
TRBJ2-7,TRBD2,TRBV6-2/TRBV6-3,many,TGTGCCAGCAGACTCGGGGGGGGGCCAAGCTACGAGCAGTACTTC,CASRLGGGPSYEQYF
TRBJ1-5,TRBD1,TRBV11-2,many,TGTGCCAGCAGTTCTGGACAGGGTCCCAATCAGCCCCAGCATTTT,CASSSGQGPNQPQHF
TRBJ2-5,TRBD2,TRBV6-4,many,TGTGCCAGCAGTGACGGGGAACTAGCGGGGAACCAAGAGACCCAGTACTTC,CASSDGELAGNQETQYF
TRBJ1-1,TRBD1,TRBV4-1,.,TGCGCCAGCAGCCTTCAACAAGGGGGCGGCACTGAAGCTTTCTTT,CASSLQQGGGTEAFF
TRBJ2-6,.,TRBV15,few,TGTGCCACCAGCAGAGTCAGCGGGACAGAATACTCTGGGGCCAACGTCCTGACTTTC,CATSRVSGTEYSGANVLTF
TRBJ2-2,.,TRBV20-1,few,TGCAGTGCTGCGGACAGAGCGAACACCGGGGAGCTGTTTTTT,CSAADRANTGELFF